This is a list of T cell receptor beta chains from one sample in a study of cytomegalovirus exposure and HLA in healthy donors. The data were produced by immunoSEQ multiplex PCR, yet TCRdb's version contains in-frame clones alone and is incomplete. The profile shows about 120,000 clones, 80% of them singletons. The sample comprised PBMCs. The receptor set was obtained from a female donor in good health and CMV-seronegative. Both conserved end residues are part of each CDR3. The D gene is left open where the match is weak. Not all rows give a size; the values are once, few, many and, for expanded clones, a class.

d_gene	v_gene	j_gene	abundance	CDR3nt	CDR3aa
TRBD1	TRBV19	TRBJ1-1	NA	TGTGCCAGTAGTGTCCTACAGGGGGCCGGAGCTTTCTTT	CASSVLQGAGAFF
TRBD1	TRBV18	TRBJ2-5	NA	TGTGCCAGCTCAAGGCAGGGGGTCAGGGAGACCCAGTACTTC	CASSRQGVRETQYF
TRBD1	TRBV30	TRBJ1-5	NA	TGTGCCTGGAGTGTACCTGGGACAGTCAATCAGCCCCAGCATTTT	CAWSVPGTVNQPQHF
TRBD2	TRBV29-1	TRBJ2-1	NA	TGCAGCGTTGACGGCGGGGGTTACAATGAGCAGTTCTTC	CSVDGGGYNEQFF
TRBD1	TRBV30	TRBJ2-7	once	TGTGCCTGGAACAGGGACAGTCCCTACGAGCAGTACTTC	CAWNRDSPYEQYF
TRBD1	TRBV6-1	TRBJ1-6	NA	TGTGCCAGCAGGCGGACAGGGGTAAATTCACCCCTCCACTTT	CASRRTGVNSPLHF
TRBD1	TRBV7-9	TRBJ1-4	NA	TGTGCCAGCAGCGCCCTTCCGGGACAGCCTAATGAAAAACTGTTTTTT	CASSALPGQPNEKLFF
NA	TRBV7-9	TRBJ1-3	NA	TGTGCCAGCAGCCCTGGGGGGGCTCCGATAAACACCATATATTTT	CASSPGGAPINTIYF
NA	TRBV9	TRBJ1-2	NA	TGTGCCAGCAGTCTCGGGTATGGCTACACCTTC	CASSLGYGYTF
NA	TRBV14	TRBJ2-3	once	TGTGCCAGCAGCCAAAGCCTCGGGACACATACAGATACGCAGTATTTT	CASSQSLGTHTDTQYF
TRBD2	TRBV2	TRBJ2-1	once	TGTGCCAGCAGTGAAGTCCAGCGGGAGGGCCTGAAGTTCTTC	CASSEVQREGLKFF
TRBD2	TRBV2	TRBJ2-3	NA	TGTGCCAGCAGGGGGACTAGCGGCTCGGCAGATACGCAGTATTTT	CASRGTSGSADTQYF
TRBD1	TRBV5-8	TRBJ1-2	NA	TGTGCCAGCAGCTCTGGCAGGGGGCGAAGGTTCCCTAACTATGGCTACACCTTC	CASSSGRGRRFPNYGYTF
TRBD1	TRBV29-1	TRBJ1-5	NA	TGCAGCGTTGCCGCCGGGACAGCTAGCAATCAGCCCCAGCATTTT	CSVAAGTASNQPQHF
NA	TRBV27	TRBJ2-2	NA	TGTGCCAGCAGTCCTGGGCAGGGTCGCGCCGGGGAGCTGTTTTTT	CASSPGQGRAGELFF
TRBD1	TRBV27	TRBJ2-6	NA	TGTGCCAGCAGTGTGACAGGGGGCTCTGGGGCCAACGTCCTGACTTTC	CASSVTGGSGANVLTF
TRBD1	TRBV6-1	TRBJ1-3	NA	TGTGCCAGCAGTACAGGGGGTGGAAACACCATATATTTT	CASSTGGGNTIYF
NA	TRBV6-8	TRBJ2-4	NA	TGTGCCAGCAGTTACTCGGGTAGCTCCCTAGCCAAAAACAGTCAGTACTTC	CASSYSGSSLAKNSQYF
TRBD1	TRBV18	TRBJ1-1	NA	TGTGCCAGCGCCGCCCCAGGGGGCCCTACCCTTGGAGCTTTCTTT	CASAAPGGPTLGAFF
NA	TRBV15	TRBJ2-6	NA	TGTGCCACCAGCAGAGTTCAACAGGGATCTGGGGCCAACGTCCTGACTTTC	CATSRVQQGSGANVLTF
TRBD1	TRBV18	TRBJ2-7	NA	TGTGCCAGCTCGGGACAGGAAACCTACGAGCAGTACTTC	CASSGQETYEQYF
NA	TRBV15	TRBJ1-3	few	TGTGCCACCAGCAGAGCGGTCTCTGGAAACACCATATATTTT	CATSRAVSGNTIYF
NA	TRBV9	TRBJ2-1	NA	TGTGCCAGCAGCCCTCGACTCGTATACAATGAGCAGTTCTTC	CASSPRLVYNEQFF
NA	TRBV2	TRBJ2-1	NA	TGTGCCAGCAGGAGGCGACAGAACAATGAGCAGTTCTTC	CASRRRQNNEQFF
TRBD2	TRBV9	TRBJ2-3	once	TGTGCCAGCAGCGTCCTCGGGACTAGCGACACAGATACGCAGTATTTT	CASSVLGTSDTDTQYF
NA	TRBV6-1	TRBJ1-1	NA	TGTGCCAGCAGTCGGGTAGCGGACACTGAAGCTTTCTTT	CASSRVADTEAFF
TRBD2	TRBV28	TRBJ2-5	NA	TGTGCCAGCAACCTACCTGGGACTACCCAAGAGACCCAGTACTTC	CASNLPGTTQETQYF
TRBD1	TRBV5-1	TRBJ2-3	NA	TGCGCCAGCAGCCTTGCCCTGACAGGGGGGTCAGCAGATACGCAGTATTTT	CASSLALTGGSADTQYF
TRBD1	TRBV5-1	TRBJ2-1	NA	TGCGCCAGCAGCACCGGACAGGACTTTTACAATGAGCAGTTCTTC	CASSTGQDFYNEQFF
NA	TRBV6-1	TRBJ2-2	NA	TGTGCCAGCAGTGAAATTTCGGCCGGGGAGCTGTTTTTT	CASSEISAGELFF
TRBD2	TRBV7-6	TRBJ2-7	NA	TGTGCCAGCAGCTCGGGACTAGCGGGGGCAAACGAGCAGTACTTC	CASSSGLAGANEQYF
NA	TRBV19	TRBJ2-6	once	TGTGCCAGTTCTGACAGGTTCGACTCTGGGGCCAACGTCCTGACTTTC	CASSDRFDSGANVLTF
TRBD1	TRBV6-1	TRBJ1-1	NA	TGTGCCAGCAGCCTGACAGGGAGCACTGAAGCTTTCTTT	CASSLTGSTEAFF
TRBD1	TRBV6-5	TRBJ1-2	NA	TGTGCCAGCATTCGGGACAGGGCCTCCTATGGCTACACCTTC	CASIRDRASYGYTF
NA	TRBV11-2	TRBJ1-2	NA	TGTGCCAGCAGCCCCCGACCCCGCTCCGAGGACTATGGCTACACCTTC	CASSPRPRSEDYGYTF
TRBD1	TRBV9	TRBJ2-7	NA	TGTGCCAGCAGCGAGGGAGCCCCGGGACAGCTCTCCTACGAGCAGTACTTC	CASSEGAPGQLSYEQYF
NA	TRBV6-5	TRBJ2-7	NA	TGTGCCAGCACCTCCCCTGGACAGAGGTCCGAGCAGTACTTC	CASTSPGQRSEQYF
TRBD1	TRBV27	TRBJ2-7	NA	TGTGCCAGCAGATTTCTCCGGGACAGGGCCAACGAGCAGTACTTC	CASRFLRDRANEQYF
TRBD1	TRBV5-1	TRBJ1-1	NA	TGCGCCAGCAGCTCCCGGGACAGTGAATCGATAGCTTTCTTT	CASSSRDSESIAFF
NA	TRBV6-1	TRBJ2-1	NA	TGTGCCAGCAGTGTACAGCTCCTAAACAATGAGCAGTTCTTC	CASSVQLLNNEQFF
TRBD1	TRBV2	TRBJ1-4	NA	TGTGCCAGCATAACAGGGGGTAATGAAAAACTGTTTTTT	CASITGGNEKLFF
TRBD1	TRBV6-5	TRBJ2-7	few	TGTGCCAGTTCGACAGGGTATGAGCAGTACTTC	CASSTGYEQYF
NA	TRBV7-9	TRBJ2-7	NA	TGTGCCAGCAGCTTAGCCCTAGCCCCCTACGAGCAGTACTTC	CASSLALAPYEQYF
TRBD1	TRBV14	TRBJ2-2	NA	TGTGCCAGCAGCCGGGACAGGGTCAACACCGGGGAGCTGTTTTTT	CASSRDRVNTGELFF
NA	TRBV30	TRBJ1-1	NA	TGTGCCTGGAGTCAAGACAGCAACACTGAAGCTTTCTTT	CAWSQDSNTEAFF
NA	TRBV4-1	TRBJ1-3	NA	TGCGCCAGCAGTCGAGGGATCCAGAGCTCTGGAAACACCATATATTTT	CASSRGIQSSGNTIYF
NA	TRBV19	TRBJ1-1	NA	TGTGCCAGTAGTCGAGTCGTGAACACTGAAGCTTTCTTT	CASSRVVNTEAFF
NA	TRBV10-3	TRBJ1-4	NA	TGTGCCACCTCAACGGGGGTAGGCGAAAAACTGTTTTTT	CATSTGVGEKLFF
NA	TRBV18	TRBJ2-5	NA	TGTGCCAGCTCACTGAGACAGGCCGTGGGGGAGACCCAGTACTTC	CASSLRQAVGETQYF
TRBD1	TRBV5-4	TRBJ2-5	NA	TGTGCCAGCAGCCCCGGGACAGCCAGTCAAGAGACCCAGTACTTC	CASSPGTASQETQYF
NA	TRBV19	TRBJ2-1	NA	TGTGCCAGTAGTATTGACAGACAGTACTACAATGAGCAGTTCTTC	CASSIDRQYYNEQFF
NA	TRBV6-1	TRBJ2-7	NA	TGTGCCAGCACCTCTCTGGGCCTAACCTACGAGCAGTACTTC	CASTSLGLTYEQYF
TRBD2	TRBV5-5	TRBJ2-7	NA	TGTGCCAGCAGCTCTTCGACTAGCGGGAGGCTCGAGCAGTACTTC	CASSSSTSGRLEQYF
NA	TRBV14	TRBJ1-5	NA	TGTGCCAGCAGCCAAGATGAGGGGGTTAGCAATCAGCCCCAGCATTTT	CASSQDEGVSNQPQHF
NA	TRBV11-2	TRBJ2-5	NA	TGTGCCAGCAGCCCTAGCCCAAGCGGGTGGGAGACCCAGTACTTC	CASSPSPSGWETQYF